This T cell receptor (beta chain) was found in a study of OX40 agonist ivuxolimab in advanced cancers. Overall study context: The study reported partial responses in three patients: one hepatocellular carcinoma, two cutaneous melanoma.

Sequenced by immunoSEQ multiplex PCR; TCRdb stores in-frame clones only, minus some. The sample yields under 75,000 clones, around 90% seen once. V shed 4 bases and J shed 0 bases, with 4 bases lying between them. This CDR3 region has 13 residues. Germline V lookup: CDR1 MGHDK, CDR2 SYGVNS. This rearrangement joins TRBV25-1 to TRBJ1-3; D is unclear. Here the sequenced sample was CD4+ or CD8+ T cells sorted from blood, taken in a trial of the OX40 agonist ivuxolimab. The receptor comes from an adult with an advanced solid tumor such as melanoma, head and neck, liver or kidney cancer. The CDR3 nucleotides are TGTGCCAGCAGTGTCCCCTCTGGAAACACCATATATTTT. This translates into CASSVPSGNTIYF.